This T cell receptor (beta chain) was profiled in a study of blood T cell repertoires in COVID-19. Whole-study context: Acute-phase and convalescent COVID-19 samples originated in the United States, Italy and Spain. T cells, B-cell-depleted T cells, or PBMCs supplied cDNA or gDNA.

V lost 0 bases and J 5 bases, leaving 7 bases between the germline ends. This CDR3 has 12 residues. The germline V gene encodes CDR1 GTSNPN and CDR2 SVGIG (reference sequence). In regard to this clone: This CDR3 is also generated by other DNA sequences in the sample.

Original analysis: Nucleated cell number was recorded as an estimate derived from reference gene primer amplification. The repertoire was sequenced with immunoSEQ multiplex PCR; TCRdb's copy has only in-frame clones and lacks some. The V and J calls and clone size come from that table; D and trimming were worked out from the DNA. Of approximately 300,000 clones in the sample, around four fifths were seen once. The V and J genes are TRBV30 and TRBJ1-1; unclear D gene. The sample consisted of peripheral blood. This receptor was identified in a woman in her 50s with acute or convalescent COVID-19. The CDR3 sequence is CAWSVRGTEAFF. For the CDR3, the DNA is TGTGCCTGGAGTGTACGGGGAACTGAAGCTTTCTTT. Filled out from reference TRBV30 and TRBJ1-1, the complete variable domain reads SQTIHQWPATLVQPVGSPLSLECTVEGTSNPNLYWYRQAAGRGLQLLFYSVGIGQISSEVPQNLSASRPQDRQFILSSKKLLLSDSGFYLCAWSVRGTEAFFGQGTRLTVV.